The 13 T cell receptor beta chains reported below all come from one sample, sequenced in a study of shared clonotypes between healthy human individuals. The repertoire was sequenced with immunoSEQ multiplex PCR; TCRdb's copy has only in-frame clones and lacks some. The profile shows roughly 2.5 million clones, more than 90% of them singletons. The sequenced material came from naive CD4+ T cells sorted from blood. Specified subset: CD45RA+ positively selected. These receptors were collected from a man aged 18-30 years in good health.

The gene calls are TRBV11-3 and TRBJ2-1; D unresolved. V lost 2 bases and J 0 bases, leaving 8 bases between the germline ends. Per germline, CDR1 SGHNT and CDR2 YENEEA. The CDR3 length is 15 residues. CDR3 bases: TGTGCCAGCAGCTTAACTTCCAGCTCCTACAATGAGCAGTTCTTC. It yields the protein CASSLTSSSYNEQFF.

The chain combines TRBV5-1 with TRBJ2-5; the match to TRBD1 covers 9 bases. V trimming: 4 bases; J trimming: 4 bases; junction bases outside the gene matches: 11. This CDR3 is 16 amino acids long. CDR1 is SGHRS, CDR2 YFSETQ, per germline. CDR3 loop: CASSDLKGQGRETQYF. CDR3 bases: TGCGCCAGCAGCGACCTCAAGGGACAGGGACGAGAGACCCAGTACTTC.

In its sample, this clone was seen a few times. The rearrangement links TRBV30 to TRBJ1-5; no clear D. The germline CDR1 and CDR2 sequences are GTSNPN and SVGIG (reference sequence). V shed 1 base and J shed 7 bases, with 11 bases lying between them. This CDR3 has 13 residues. As DNA, the CDR3 is TGTGCCTGGAGTGACGGGATGGACCAGCCCCAGCATTTT. It encodes CAWSDGMDQPQHF.

The chain couples TRBV5-6 to TRBJ1-2, with TRBD1 matching 7 bases. This CDR3 contains 17 residues. Trimming took 1 base from V and 1 from J; bases not matched to a gene: 10. The germline gives CDR1 SGHDT, CDR2 YYEEEE. CDR3 region: CASSLNAGTANNYGYTF. The CDR3 DNA is TGTGCCAGCAGCTTGAACGCCGGGACAGCAAATAACTATGGCTACACCTTC.

The rearrangement links TRBV5-4 to TRBJ2-1, with no clear D. With 4 bases removed from V and 2 bases from J, the gap between germline ends came to 16 bases. This CDR3 region has 16 residues. Looked up from germline, CDR1 is SGHNT and CDR2 is YYREEE (reference sequence). The CDR3 here is CASSDPRKSPYNEQFF. The CDR3 nucleotides read TGTGCCAGCAGCGACCCTCGGAAGTCTCCCTACAATGAGCAGTTCTTC.

The chain is built from TRBV7-2 and TRBJ2-3, with D possibly matching TRBD2 (7 bases). There are 16 residues in the CDR3. Germline V gene data show CDR1 as SGHTA and CDR2 as FQGNSA. V lost 4 bases, J lost 2 bases, and 16 bases lay in between. CDR3 loop: CASSSSRAGATDTQYF. The CDR3 DNA follows: TGTGCCAGCAGCTCATCGAGGGCGGGGGCCACAGATACGCAGTATTTT.

The rearrangement joins TRBV9 to TRBJ2-1; tentatively, D is TRBD1 (5 bases). Between the trimmed V and J ends, which lost 2 bases and 2 bases, there was a span of 11 bases. CDR1 is SGDLS, CDR2 YYNGEE, per germline. The CDR3 has 15 residues. This CDR3 is CASSVNSGTYNEQFF. The CDR3 region has the DNA TGTGCCAGCAGCGTCAATTCAGGGACCTACAATGAGCAGTTCTTC.

V usage is TRBV5-1 and J usage is TRBJ1-4; 7 bases agree with TRBD1. The CDR3 is 14 amino acids. Looked up from germline, CDR1 is SGHRS and CDR2 is YFSETQ. V lost 7 bases and J lost 8; bases outside the gene matches: 11. In nucleotides, the CDR3 is TGCGCCAGCGGGCCCGGGACAGAGACGGAAAAACTGTTTTTT. It is translated as CASGPGTETEKLFF. The whole variable domain, remainder taken from reference TRBV5-1 and TRBJ1-4, is KAGVTQTPRYLIKTRGQQVTLSCSPISGHRSVSWYQQTPGQGLQFLFEYFSETQRNKGNFPGRFSGRQFSNSRSEMNVSTLELGDSALYLCASGPGTETEKLFFGSGTQLSVL.

The chain has TRBV10-3 and TRBJ2-3; D gene ambiguous. Germline CDR1 and CDR2: ENHRY and SYGVKD. The CDR3 has 13 residues. V was cut by 2 bases and J by 2 bases, with 5 bases left in between. CDR3 sequence (DNA): TGTGCCATCAGTGAGGCGGTCACAGATACGCAGTATTTT. Protein sequence: CAISEAVTDTQYF.

This rearrangement joins TRBV10-1 to TRBJ1-6; no firm D call. This CDR3 spans 13 amino acids. The V end was cut by 5 bases, the J end by 5 bases, with 7 bases between. Germline values: CDR1 WNHNN, CDR2 SYGVQD (reference sequence). The CDR3 DNA sequence: TGCGCCAGCAGTTCGACCGATAATTCACCCCTCCACTTT. Encoded protein: CASSSTDNSPLHF.

V and J are TRBV6-6 and TRBJ2-7, with D uncertain. V dropped 0 bases and J dropped 0 bases, with 3 bases sitting between them. Germline CDR1 is MNHNY and CDR2 is SVGAGI (reference sequence). The CDR3 extends over 13 amino acids. The CDR3 region is CASSYSYSYEQYF. CDR3 DNA: TGTGCCAGCAGTTACTCTTACTCCTACGAGCAGTACTTC.

Concerning this clone: This specimen includes other DNA sequences encoding the same CDR3. The CDR3 region has the DNA TGTGCCAGCAGTTCTAGATTGAACACTGAAGCTTTCTTT. This encodes CASSSRLNTEAFF. The J gene is TRBJ1-1, the V gene TRBV6-1; D is ambiguous. Trimming cost V 5 bases and J 0 bases, with 7 bases left between them. From germline, CDR1 is MNHNS and CDR2 SASEGT. The CDR3 has 13 amino acids.

As DNA, the CDR3 is TGTGCCAGCTCACCGGAATCGACAGGGGGCGGCTACACCTTC. It codes for CASSPESTGGGYTF. This chain uses TRBV18 with TRBJ1-2, with 10 bases matching TRBD1. V gave up 3 bases and J gave up 8 bases; unmatched junction bases: 6. The CDR3 contains 14 residues. Germline assignment: CDR1 KGHSH and CDR2 LQKENI.